This TCR beta chain was captured by sequencing in a study of blood T cells in healthy people across ages. Study results and limitations: Estimates drawn from one million T cells were deemed to understate diversity. Older age coincided with a roughly linear decline in TCR beta diversity per million T cells.

Of note for this clonotype: Its antigen is unknown.

A second about 7 to 12 cycle PCR used barcoded and J-beta primers. Tags on each cDNA molecule came from a template-switch adaptor with 12 random nucleotides. Using its own MiXCR run on the 5' RACE reads, TCRdb lists one record per CDR3 protein. The table includes over 1.5 million distinct CDR3 sequences, about 49% detected once. Germline loops: CDR1 DFQATT, CDR2 SNEGSKA (reference sequence). The CDR3 totals 15 residues. The V segment lost 4 bases and the J segment 2 bases; nucleotides outside the gene matches: 9. The chain recombines TRBV20-1 with TRBJ2-5; TRBD2 matches at 8 bases. The receptor comes from a woman in her thirties or forties in good health. Sequences were obtained from blood. In nucleotides, the CDR3 is TGCAGTGCTACATTCCACGGGGGGGTTCAAGAGACCCAGTACTTC. Its protein product is CSATFHGGVQETQYF.